The rows below give T cell receptor beta chains drawn from one sample of a study of T cell repertoires in cytomegalovirus infection. In TCRdb, the reads were re-called with MiXCR into one record per CDR3 protein. This sample has 740,000 or so distinct CDR3 sequences, with 35% to 45% found just once. The material sequenced was PBMCs. The source of these receptors is a human donor in good health (CMV status not recorded). Some clones in this sample may be carry-over from other donors' samples. The CDR3 runs from the conserved cysteine through the conserved F or W.

V gene	CDR3 protein
TRBV13	CASSLGLEKLFF
TRBV2	CASSQRGGLGEQFF
TRBV7-2	CASSFVSGVHEAFF
TRBV12-3/TRBV12-4	CARGPWGSNQPQHF
TRBV11-2	CASSLWEKHNEKLFF
TRBV7-8	CASSLKTGSGKLFF
TRBV2	CASNPDRAGYQPQHF
TRBV5-5	CASSPMTGTNEKLFF
TRBV27	CASSLEAGHTQYF
TRBV7-8	CASSLRFLSYEQYF
TRBV18	CASSPPGRGEDEKLFF
TRBV20-1	CSARTTYYNSPLHF
TRBV6-7	CASSDTIAGEITGELFF
TRBV19	CASSIPLGRGLLGNQPQHF
TRBV7-6	CASSLEGGGPSYEQYF
TRBV13	CASRSPQTQGAQVYYGYTF
TRBV12-3/TRBV12-4	CASSGLAPSYNEQFF
TRBV7-2	CASSPTPLSSYEQYF
TRBV15	CATSRRDRGLGEQYF
TRBV2	CASSVVLQETQYF
TRBV5-6	CASSLLGRAEETQYF
TRBV7-2	CASSLPGGDDYTF
TRBV7-8	CASSLHGTVNQPQHF
TRBV20-1	CSASLGSPNTEAFF
TRBV7-6	CASSLSRNEKLFF
TRBV6-1	CASSNGQGISFGSSWGPRGYTF
TRBV7-8	CASSLDRPREQYF
TRBV24-1	CATSDEGMGQPQHF
TRBV20-1	CSAPRTRQFF
TRBV4-1	CASSQDTGGVTDTQYF
TRBV29-1	CSVGGGRGSYEQYF
TRBV7-9	CASSPLDPGELFF
TRBV10-3	CAISEGDFLAKNIQYF
TRBV5-1	CASSLGHDRDYGYTF
TRBV28	CASSLLPGNYEQYF
TRBV4-1	CASSQDVPAASVETQYF
TRBV13	CASSSGAGTTYQETQYF
TRBV7-6	CASSLARDDGYTF
TRBV28	CASIPQGLHTEAFF
TRBV29-1	CSVAGGAGEKLFF
TRBV7-8	CASSYGSYQPQHF
TRBV20-1	CSALYSGGYTF
TRBV28	CASSLGDSPLHF
TRBV12-3/TRBV12-4	CASSLYGAANEKLFF
TRBV24-1	CATSVENSNQPQHF
TRBV25-1	CASSGVGHLEDSPLHF
TRBV28	CASRTTRDSYRDEQFF
TRBV7-2	CASRQGWNQPQHF
TRBV6-5	CASSGHNYGYTF